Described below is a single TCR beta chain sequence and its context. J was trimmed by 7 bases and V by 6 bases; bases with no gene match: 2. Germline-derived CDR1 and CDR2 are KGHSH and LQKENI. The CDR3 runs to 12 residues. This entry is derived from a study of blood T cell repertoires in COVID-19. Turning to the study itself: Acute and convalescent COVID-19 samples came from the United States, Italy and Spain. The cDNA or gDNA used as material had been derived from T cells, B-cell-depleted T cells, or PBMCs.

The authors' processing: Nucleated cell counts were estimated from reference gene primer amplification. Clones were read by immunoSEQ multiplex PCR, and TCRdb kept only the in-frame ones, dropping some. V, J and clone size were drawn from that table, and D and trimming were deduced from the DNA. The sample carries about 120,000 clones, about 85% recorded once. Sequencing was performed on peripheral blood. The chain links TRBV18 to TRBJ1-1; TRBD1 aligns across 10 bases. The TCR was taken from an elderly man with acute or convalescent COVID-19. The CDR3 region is CASSTGGGEAFF. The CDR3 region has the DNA TGTGCCAGCTCGACAGGGGGCGGTGAAGCTTTCTTT.